The clone carrying this T cell receptor beta chain appeared a few times. What it binds is not known. The source of the sample is a study of beta chain features in type 1 diabetes. Whole-study findings and limits: High TCR expression in some cells could lead to their over-representation in cDNA sequencing.

CDR3 length equals 16 residues. Trimming took 5 bases from V and 6 from J; bases not matched to a gene: 12. Germline V gene lookup returns CDR1 SGHNT and CDR2 YENEEA. Expressed TCRB transcripts were sequenced after all isolated RNA was converted to cDNA. Sequenced by immunoSEQ multiplex PCR; TCRdb stores in-frame clones only, minus some. This table has roughly 170,000 clones, 13% appearing once. The sequencing sample was made of central memory CD4+ T cells from blood. This TCR was recovered from a woman under 30 in good health. This chain uses TRBV11-3 with TRBJ2-2; 7 bases map to TRBD2. CDR3 loop: CASSRAGEGFAGELFF. In DNA form, the CDR3 reads TGTGCCAGCAGCCGCGCGGGGGAGGGGTTCGCCGGGGAGCTGTTTTTT. The full variable domain, with the rest looked up from reference TRBV11-3 and TRBJ2-2, is EAGVVQSPRYKIIEKKQPVAFWCNPISGHNTLYWYLQNLGQGPELLIRYENEEAVDDSQLPKDRFSAERLKGVDSTLKIQPAELGDSAVYLCASSRAGEGFAGELFFGEGSRLTVL.